This T cell receptor beta chain derives from a study of shared clonotypes between healthy human individuals. Donors were healthy HIV-negative adults without recent acute infections or vaccinations. This table comes from immunoSEQ multiplex PCR, and its TCRdb copy is limited to in-frame clones, with some not included. The table lists a few million clones, 90% to 95% of them singletons. The source material was naive CD4+ T cells from PBMCs. Subset described: CD45RA+ positively selected. This receptor was taken from a young man in good health. Some clones in this sample may be carry-over from other donors' samples.

CDR3 residues: CAWSVGFDTDTQYF. The DNA for the CDR3 is TGTGCCTGGAGTGTGGGATTCGACACAGATACGCAGTATTTT. The rearrangement joins TRBV30 to TRBJ2-3; D is undetermined. Trimming removed 0 bases at V and 2 bases at J, with 9 bases between. Germline V lookup: CDR1 GTSNPN, CDR2 SVGIG (reference sequence). The CDR3 is 14 residues long.